This T cell receptor (beta chain) was documented in a study of blood T cells in healthy people across ages. Study-level points and caveats: PBMCs went unsorted, and a conclusive naive versus antigen-experienced comparison was therefore prevented. Those diversity estimates obtained from one million T cells were thought to be underestimates.

Healthy Russian Caucasian donors spanned ages about 6 to 95 years. It was with a sample-barcoded 5' primer and a J-beta primer mix that a second PCR of about 7 to 12 cycles was run. One entry per CDR3 protein results from TCRdb running MiXCR on the 5' RACE reads. The table has about 1.4 million distinct CDR3 sequences, approximately 59% seen once. Worth noting for this clonotype: Its cognate antigen is unknown. Germline is not matched at one junction end, which may reflect a read error.

Per the germline V gene, CDR1 is DFQATT and CDR2 is SNEGSKA (reference sequence). CDR3 length: 14 amino acids. The receptor's source is a man between 18 and 29 years old in good health. The specimen sequenced was blood. The chain has TRBV20-1 and TRBJ1-5; no firm D call. This chain's CDR3 is CSARSANSNQPRHF. The CDR3 DNA reads as TGCAGTGCTAGGTCGGCGAATAGCAATCAGCCCCGGCATTTT.